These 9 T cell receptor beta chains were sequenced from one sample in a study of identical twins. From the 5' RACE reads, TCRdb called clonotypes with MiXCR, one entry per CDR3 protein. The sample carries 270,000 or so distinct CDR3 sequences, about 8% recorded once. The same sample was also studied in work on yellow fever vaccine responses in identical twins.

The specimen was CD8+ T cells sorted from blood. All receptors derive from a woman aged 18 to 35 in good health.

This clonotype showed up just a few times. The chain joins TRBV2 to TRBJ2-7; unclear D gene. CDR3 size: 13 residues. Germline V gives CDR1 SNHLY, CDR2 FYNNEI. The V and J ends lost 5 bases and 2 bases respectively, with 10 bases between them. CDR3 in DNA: TGTGCCAGCAGTCTACCCGGAGCCTACGAGCAGTACTTC. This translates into CASSLPGAYEQYF. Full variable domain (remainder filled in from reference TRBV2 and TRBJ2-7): EPEVTQTPSHQVTQMGQEVILRCVPISNHLYFYWYRQILGQKVEFLVSFYNNEISEKSEIFDDQFSVERPDGSNFTLKIRSTKLEDSAMYFCASSLPGAYEQYFGPGTRLTVT.

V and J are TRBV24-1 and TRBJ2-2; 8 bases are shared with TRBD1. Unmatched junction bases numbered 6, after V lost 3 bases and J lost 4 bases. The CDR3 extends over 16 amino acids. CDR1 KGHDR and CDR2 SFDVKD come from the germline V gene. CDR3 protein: CATSDTGQGRTGELFF. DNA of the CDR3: TGTGCCACCAGTGATACCGGACAGGGCCGCACCGGGGAGCTGTTTTTT.

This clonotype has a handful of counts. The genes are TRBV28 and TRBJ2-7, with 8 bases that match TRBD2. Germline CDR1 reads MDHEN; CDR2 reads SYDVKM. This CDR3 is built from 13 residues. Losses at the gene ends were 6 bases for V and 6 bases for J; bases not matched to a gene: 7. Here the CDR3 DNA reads TGTGCCAGCAGCCAGCGGGAGTCTAGCGAGCAGTACTTC. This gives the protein CASSQRESSEQYF.

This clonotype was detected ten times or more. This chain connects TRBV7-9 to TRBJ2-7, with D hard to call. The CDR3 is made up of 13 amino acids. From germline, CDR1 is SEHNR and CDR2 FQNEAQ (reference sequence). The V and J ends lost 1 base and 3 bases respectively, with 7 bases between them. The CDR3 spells CASSLGWSYEQYF. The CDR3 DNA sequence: TGTGCCAGCAGCTTAGGATGGAGCTACGAGCAGTACTTC.

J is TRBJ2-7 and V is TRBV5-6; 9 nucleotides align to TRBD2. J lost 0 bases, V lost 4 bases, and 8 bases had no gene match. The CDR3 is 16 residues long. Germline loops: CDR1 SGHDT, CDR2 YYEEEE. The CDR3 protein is CASSARLAESSYEQYF. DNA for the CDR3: TGTGCCAGCAGCGCTAGACTAGCGGAAAGCTCCTACGAGCAGTACTTC.

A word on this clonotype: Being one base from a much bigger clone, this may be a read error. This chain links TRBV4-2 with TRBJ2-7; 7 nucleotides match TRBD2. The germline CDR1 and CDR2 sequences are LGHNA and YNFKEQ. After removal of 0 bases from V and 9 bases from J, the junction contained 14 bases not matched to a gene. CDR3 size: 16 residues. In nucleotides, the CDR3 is TGTGCCAGCAGCCAAGATGAGGTGGGAGGGCCATCGCGGCAGTACTTC. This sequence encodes CASSQDEVGGPSRQYF.

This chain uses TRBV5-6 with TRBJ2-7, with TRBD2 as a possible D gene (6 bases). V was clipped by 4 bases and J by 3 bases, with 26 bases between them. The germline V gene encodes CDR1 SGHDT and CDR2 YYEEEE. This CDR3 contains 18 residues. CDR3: CASSVENLTSGTGYEQYF. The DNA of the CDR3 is TGTGCCAGCAGCGTGGAAAATCTCACTTCTGGGACTGGCTACGAGCAGTACTTC.

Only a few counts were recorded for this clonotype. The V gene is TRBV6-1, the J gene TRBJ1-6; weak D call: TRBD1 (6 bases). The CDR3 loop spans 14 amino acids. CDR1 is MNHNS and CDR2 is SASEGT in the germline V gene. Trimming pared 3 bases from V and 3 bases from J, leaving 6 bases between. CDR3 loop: CASSDRGYNSPLHF. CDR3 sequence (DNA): TGTGCCAGCAGTGACAGGGGCTATAATTCACCCCTCCACTTT.

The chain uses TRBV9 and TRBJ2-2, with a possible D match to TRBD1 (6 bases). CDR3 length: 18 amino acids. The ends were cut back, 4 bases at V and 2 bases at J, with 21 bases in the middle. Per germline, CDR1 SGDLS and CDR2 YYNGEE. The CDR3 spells CASSSHRLQGHNTGELFF. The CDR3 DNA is TGTGCCAGCAGCTCGCACCGACTTCAGGGACACAACACCGGGGAGCTGTTTTTT.